The next 8 T cell receptor beta chains were all read from a single sample in a study of blood T cell repertoires in COVID-19. The table came from immunoSEQ multiplex PCR; TCRdb's copy has only in-frame clones and leaves some out. The table shows some 34,000 clones, with 85% occurring only once. Sequencing input: peripheral blood. These receptors came from a human donor in a cohort sampled during active COVID-19.

The gene calls are TRBV3-1 (or the pseudogene TRBV3-2) and TRBJ2-2, with TRBD2 as a possible D gene (6 bases). Between the trimmed V and J ends, which lost 0 bases and 1 base, there was a span of 9 bases. The CDR3 covers 16 residues. Per germline, CDR1 LGHDT and CDR2 YNNKEL (reference sequence). CDR3 residues: CASSQDRGMNTGELFF. CDR3 nucleotide sequence: TGTGCCAGCAGCCAAGATCGGGGGATGAACACCGGGGAGCTGTTTTTT.

The V and J genes are TRBV7-9 and TRBJ1-1; TRBD1 matches 12 bases. CDR1 is SEHNR and CDR2 is FQNEAQ in the germline V gene (reference sequence). V shed 5 bases and J 10 bases; nucleotides not matched to a gene: 8. This CDR3 spans 14 amino acids. The CDR3 DNA reads as TGTGCCAGCAGCCGCGGGGTGGGACAGGGGGCAGCTTTCTTT. Protein product: CASSRGVGQGAAFF.

The chain is built from TRBV9 and TRBJ2-7; TRBD1 aligns across 9 bases. Germline CDR1 reads SGDLS; CDR2 reads YYNGEE. The CDR3 is made up of 17 amino acids. With V trimmed by 4 bases and J by 1 base, 12 bases remained unmatched. CDR3 sequence: CASSPRTGALISYEQYF. CDR3 sequence (DNA): TGTGCCAGCAGCCCGCGGACAGGGGCCCTTATTTCCTACGAGCAGTACTTC.

The chain links TRBV7-9 to TRBJ2-1; no clear D. V lost 0 bases, J lost 8 bases, and 5 bases lay in between. Germline-derived CDR1 and CDR2 are SEHNR and FQNEAQ (reference sequence). This CDR3 is built from 12 residues. DNA for the CDR3: TGTGCCAGCAGCTTAGCACTCGATGAGCAGTTCTTC. Residues: CASSLALDEQFF.

The chain recombines TRBV10-3 with TRBJ2-2; TRBD1 is a possible D gene (7 bases). CDR3 length: 14 residues. Per the germline V gene, CDR1 is ENHRY and CDR2 is SYGVKD. Trimming took off 2 bases at V and 6 bases at J, with 10 bases between the two ends. The DNA of the CDR3 is TGTGCCATCAGTGAGGACAGGGAGGCCGGGGAGCTGTTTTTT. Translated: CAISEDREAGELFF.

The V and J genes are TRBV7-8 and TRBJ1-2, with 8 bases fitting TRBD1. CDR1 and CDR2 from the germline V gene are SGHVS and FQNEAQ. The CDR3 covers 14 residues. J lost 4 bases, V lost 2 bases, and 3 bases had no gene match. CDR3 loop: CASSLRQGAYGYTF. In nucleotides, the CDR3 is TGTGCCAGCAGCTTACGTCAGGGGGCCTATGGCTACACCTTC. The whole variable domain, remainder taken from reference TRBV7-8 and TRBJ1-2, is GAGVSQSPRYKVAKRGQDVALRCDPISGHVSLFWYQQALGQGPEFLTYFQNEAQLDKSGLPSDRFFAERPEGSVSTLKIQRTQQEDSAVYLCASSLRQGAYGYTFGSGTRLTVV.

The chain couples TRBV13 to TRBJ2-5; 8 bases align to TRBD1. V lost 5 bases to trimming and J lost 4 bases; unmatched junction nucleotides: 6. The length of the CDR3 is 14 residues. Germline CDR1 is PRHDT and CDR2 is FYEKMQ (reference sequence). The CDR3 region is CASSPDRAGETQYF. DNA of the CDR3: TGTGCCAGCAGCCCGGACAGGGCGGGAGAGACCCAGTACTTC. Together with reference TRBV13 and TRBJ2-5, the CDR3 gives the full variable domain: AAGVIQSPRHLIKEKRETATLKCYPIPRHDTVYWYQQGPGQDPQFLISFYEKMQSDKGSIPDRFSAQQFSDYHSELNMSSLELGDSALYFCASSPDRAGETQYFGPGTRLLVL.

V gene TRBV3-1 (or the pseudogene TRBV3-2) combines with J gene TRBJ1-6, with D possibly matching TRBD1 (5 bases). This CDR3 region has 15 residues. CDR1 is LGHDT and CDR2 is YNNKEL in the germline V gene (reference sequence). Trimming pared 3 bases from V and 3 bases from J, leaving 9 bases between. The CDR3 DNA follows: TGTGCCAGCAGCCATCGACAGAACTATAATTCACCCCTCCACTTT. It codes for CASSHRQNYNSPLHF.